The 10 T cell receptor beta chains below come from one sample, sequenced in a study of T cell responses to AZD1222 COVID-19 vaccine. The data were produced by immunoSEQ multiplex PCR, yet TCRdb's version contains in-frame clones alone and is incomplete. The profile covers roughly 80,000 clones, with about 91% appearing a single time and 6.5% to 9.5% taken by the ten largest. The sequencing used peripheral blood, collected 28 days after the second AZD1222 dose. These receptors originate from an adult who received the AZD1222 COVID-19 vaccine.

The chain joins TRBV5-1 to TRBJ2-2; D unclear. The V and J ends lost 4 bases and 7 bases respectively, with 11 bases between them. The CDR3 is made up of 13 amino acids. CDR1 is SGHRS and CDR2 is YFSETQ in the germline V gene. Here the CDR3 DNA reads TGCGCCAGCAGCCCGAAGACGGACGGGGAGCTGTTTTTT. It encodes CASSPKTDGELFF.

Here the CDR3 DNA reads TGTGCCAGCAGTGAAGAGGTAGGGTATAGCAATCAGCCCCAGCATTTT. Translation gives CASSEEVGYSNQPQHF. The chain recombines TRBV2 with TRBJ1-5; no clear D gene. V lost 1 base and J lost 0, with 10 bases in between. Per the germline V gene, CDR1 is SNHLY and CDR2 is FYNNEI. The CDR3 is 16 amino acids.

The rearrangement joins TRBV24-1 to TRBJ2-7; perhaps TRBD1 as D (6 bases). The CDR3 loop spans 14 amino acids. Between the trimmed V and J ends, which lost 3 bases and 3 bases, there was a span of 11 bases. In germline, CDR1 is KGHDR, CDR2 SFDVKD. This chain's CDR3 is CATSDTGRSYEQYF. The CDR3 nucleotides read TGTGCCACCAGTGATACAGGGCGCAGCTACGAGCAGTACTTC.

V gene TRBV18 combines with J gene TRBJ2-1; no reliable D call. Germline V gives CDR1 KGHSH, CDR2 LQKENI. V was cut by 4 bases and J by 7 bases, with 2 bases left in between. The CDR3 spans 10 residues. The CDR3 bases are TGTGCCAGCTCACAGAATGAGCAGTTCTTC. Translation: CASSQNEQFF.

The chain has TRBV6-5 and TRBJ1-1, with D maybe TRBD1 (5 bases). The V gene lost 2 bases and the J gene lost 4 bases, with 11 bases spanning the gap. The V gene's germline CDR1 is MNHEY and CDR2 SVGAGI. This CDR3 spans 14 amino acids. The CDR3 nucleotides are TGTGCCAGCAGTTACCAGGGCACGGGCACTGAAGCTTTCTTT. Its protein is CASSYQGTGTEAFF.

Here the CDR3 DNA reads TGTGCCATCAGTGAGCCTCAACTTCACTACGAGCAGTACTTC. Encoded protein: CAISEPQLHYEQYF. V gene TRBV10-3 combines with J gene TRBJ2-7, with D uncertain. Germline CDR1 ENHRY, CDR2 SYGVKD. V was pared by 2 bases and J by 3 bases, with 11 bases between. The CDR3 runs to 14 residues.

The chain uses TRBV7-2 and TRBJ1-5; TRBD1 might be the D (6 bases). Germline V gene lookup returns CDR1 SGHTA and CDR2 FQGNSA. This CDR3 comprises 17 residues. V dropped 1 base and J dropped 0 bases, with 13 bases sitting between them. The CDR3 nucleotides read TGTGCCAGCAGCTTAGTTGGAGGGGGGGGTAGCAATCAGCCCCAGCATTTT. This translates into CASSLVGGGGSNQPQHF.

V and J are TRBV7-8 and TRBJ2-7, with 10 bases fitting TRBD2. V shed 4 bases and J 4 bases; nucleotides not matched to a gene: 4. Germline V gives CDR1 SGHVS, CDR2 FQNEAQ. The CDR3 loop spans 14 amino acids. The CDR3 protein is CASSSASGSYEQYF. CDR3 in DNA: TGTGCCAGCAGCTCCGCTAGCGGGAGTTACGAGCAGTACTTC.

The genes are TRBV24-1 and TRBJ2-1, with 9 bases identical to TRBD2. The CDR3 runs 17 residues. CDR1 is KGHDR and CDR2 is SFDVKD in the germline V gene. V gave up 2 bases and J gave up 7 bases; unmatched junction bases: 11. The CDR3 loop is CATSDSSETSGWNEQFF. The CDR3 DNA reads TGTGCCACCAGTGATTCGTCCGAGACTAGCGGCTGGAATGAGCAGTTCTTC.

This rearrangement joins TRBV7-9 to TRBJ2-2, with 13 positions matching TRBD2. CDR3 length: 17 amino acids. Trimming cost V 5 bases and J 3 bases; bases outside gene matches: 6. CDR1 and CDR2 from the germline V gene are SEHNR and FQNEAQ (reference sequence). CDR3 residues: CASSRTSGSGHTGELFF. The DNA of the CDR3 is TGTGCCAGCAGCCGGACTAGCGGGAGTGGGCACACCGGGGAGCTGTTTTTT.